The sample holds many counts of the clone carrying this T cell receptor (beta chain). Its cognate antigen is unknown. Axillary draining lymph nodes of breast cancer patients supplied the node samples. TCRdb called the multiplex PCR reads again in MiXCR, with one record for every CDR3 protein. The table includes over 250,000 distinct CDR3 sequences, roughly 30% detected once. The source of the sample is a study of breast tumors, draining lymph nodes, adjacent tissues. V shed 8 bases and J 6 bases; nucleotides not matched to a gene: 11. This CDR3 has 14 residues. The study, taken as a whole, reports: Tumor T cell lymph node origin was a supported hypothesis, not proven. Tumor repertoires ranked between lymph nodes and nontumor tissue in diversity, with V and J gene preferences.

This chain links TRBV12-3 or TRBV12-4 with TRBJ2-7, with TRBD2 identical over 9 bases. Specimen: axillary lymph node tissue. The TCR was taken from a female donor with breast cancer. Some clones in this sample may be carry-over from other donors' samples. The CDR3 is CASALLAGNSEQYF. The CDR3 nucleotides are TGTGCCAGCGCGCTCCTAGCGGGAAATTCCGAGCAGTACTTC.